One sample yielded the 28 T cell receptor beta chains listed below, sequenced in a study of post-analysis software for immune sequencing data. The study, taken as a whole, reports: The study found TRBV5-6, TRBV5-1 and TRBV20-1 among five or six TRBV segments more frequent in patients than controls.

No antigen has been assigned to these receptors. Tagging with unique molecular identifiers was a feature of the TCR beta cDNA libraries. TCRdb itself ran the PCR reads through MiXCR, one entry per CDR3 protein. The sample gives 450,000 to 700,000 distinct CDR3 sequences, roughly 40% of which show up once; roughly 1.8% is in the top ten. Sequencing input: blood. The receptors were gathered from a girl aged 10-17 years with multiple sclerosis.

Remarks on this clonotype: The germline gene is not matched at one end of the junction; a read error may be the cause. This CDR3 is CVSSLTSGRVNEQFF. CDR3 bases: TGTGTCAGCAGCTTGACTAGCGGGAGGGTAAATGAGCAGTTCTTC. The chain uses TRBV7-9 and TRBJ2-1; 14 positions match TRBD2. CDR3 size: 15 residues. Germline values: CDR1 SEHNR, CDR2 FQNEAQ (reference sequence).

There are a few counts of this clonotype. The chain employs TRBV5-1 and TRBJ2-1, with TRBD2 matching over 10 bases. V dropped 1 base and J dropped 0; count of bases not matched to a gene: 4. CDR1 is SGHRS and CDR2 is YFSETQ in the germline V gene. The length of the CDR3 is 17 residues. CDR3 region: CASSLRTSGSSYNEQFF. As DNA, the CDR3 is TGCGCCAGCAGCTTGCGGACTAGCGGAAGCTCCTACAATGAGCAGTTCTTC. Full variable domain (outside the CDR3, taken from reference TRBV5-1 and TRBJ2-1): KAGVTQTPRYLIKTRGQQVTLSCSPISGHRSVSWYQQTPGQGLQFLFEYFSETQRNKGNFPGRFSGRQFSNSRSEMNVSTLELGDSALYLCASSLRTSGSSYNEQFFGPGTRLTVL.

J is TRBJ2-7 and V is TRBV5-6; TRBD1 might be the D (5 bases). This CDR3 is built from 14 residues. Trimming cost V 0 bases and J 1 base, with 8 bases left between them. The germline V gene has CDR1 SGHDT and CDR2 YYEEEE. In nucleotides, the CDR3 is TGTGCCAGCAGCTTGGGACAGCCATCCTACGAGCAGTACTTC. Translated, it gives CASSLGQPSYEQYF.

This clonotype was counted a few times. In DNA form, the CDR3 reads TGTGCCAGCAGCTTAAACTCGGGGACCTCTGGGGCCAACGTCCTGACTTTC. It codes for CASSLNSGTSGANVLTF. The rearrangement links TRBV7-6 to TRBJ2-6; D is perhaps TRBD1 or TRBD2 (5 bases each). V was shortened by 2 bases and J by 0 bases, with 11 bases between the two germline ends. The CDR3 loop spans 17 amino acids. The germline V gene encodes CDR1 SGHVS and CDR2 FNYEAQ.

The chain couples TRBV7-3 to TRBJ2-1; no definite D call. The V gene lost 1 base and the J gene lost 5 bases, with 6 bases spanning the gap. The CDR3 runs to 13 residues. Germline assignment: CDR1 SGHTA and CDR2 FQGTGA. The CDR3 coding sequence is TGTGCCAGCAGCTTAAGTACTGACAATGAGCAGTTCTTC. Amino acids: CASSLSTDNEQFF.

With respect to this clonotype: The junction differs from germline at one of its ends, possibly a read error. The rearrangement joins TRBV12-3 or TRBV12-4 to TRBJ2-7; D is unresolved. The CDR3 loop spans 12 amino acids. CDR3 region: CASGQTAYAQYF. The DNA of the CDR3 is TGTGCCAGCGGGCAGACTGCCTACGCGCAGTACTTC.

This clonotype was recorded a few times. The CDR3 spells CASSWGGDSNQPQHF. The CDR3 nucleotides read TGCGCCAGCAGCTGGGGGGGGGATAGCAATCAGCCCCAGCATTTT. This sequence joins TRBV5-1 and TRBJ1-5, with D possibly matching TRBD1 (5 bases). CDR1 and CDR2 (germline): SGHRS, YFSETQ. Trimming stripped 3 bases from V and 0 bases from J, with 10 bases between. This CDR3 region has 15 residues.

This clonotype was seen only a few times. The chain recombines TRBV11-2 with TRBJ1-2; the D is unclear. The germline gives CDR1 SGHAT, CDR2 FQNNGV. CDR3 length equals 14 residues. V was clipped by 1 base and J by 8 bases, with 14 bases between them. The CDR3: CASSLAGDRRGYTF. The CDR3 bases are TGTGCCAGCAGCTTAGCGGGCGACCGGAGAGGCTACACCTTC.

This clonotype turned up a few times. The chain combines TRBV29-1 with TRBJ1-2; 7 bases fit TRBD1. This CDR3 has 12 residues. Germline values: CDR1 SQVTM, CDR2 ANQGSEA. J was trimmed by 4 bases and V by 4 bases; bases with no gene match: 3. DNA for the CDR3: TGCAGCGTTGTCAGGGGGGGCTATGGCTACACCTTC. This gives the protein CSVVRGGYGYTF.

The genes are TRBV11-3 and TRBJ2-1; D is possibly TRBD2 (5 bases). V was trimmed by 0 bases and J by 10 bases, leaving 10 bases between them. Germline loops: CDR1 SGHNT, CDR2 YENEEA. The CDR3 extends over 13 amino acids. In DNA, the CDR3 is TGTGCCAGCAGCTTAGATTACCTAGCCGAGCAGTTCTTC. This translates into CASSLDYLAEQFF.

CDR3 protein: CASQGDSYEQYF. The CDR3 nucleotides are TGTGCCAGCCAGGGGGATTCCTACGAGCAGTACTTC. The chain employs TRBV6-5 and TRBJ2-7; TRBD1 matches 7 bases. Trimming removed 8 bases from V and 1 base from J; junction bases left unmatched: 2. This CDR3 has 12 residues. Germline values: CDR1 MNHEY, CDR2 SVGAGI.

The chain recombines TRBV2 with TRBJ2-7; either TRBD1 or TRBD2 may fit D (5 bases each). In germline, CDR1 is SNHLY, CDR2 FYNNEI. Trimming pared 8 bases from V and 4 bases from J, leaving 15 bases between. There are 13 residues in the CDR3. The CDR3 region has the DNA TGTGCCAGCGGATCCCGGGACGGTTACGAGCAGTACTTC. This codes for CASGSRDGYEQYF.

This clonotype has just a few counts. The chain carries TRBV4-1 and TRBJ2-5, with D tentatively TRBD2 (5 bases). CDR1 is MGHRA, CDR2 YSYEKL, per germline. The ends were cut back, 3 bases at V and 10 bases at J, with 18 bases in the middle. The CDR3 is 14 residues long. The CDR3 protein is CASSQRDSRVGQYF. The CDR3 coding sequence is TGCGCCAGCAGCCAGAGGGATTCCCGGGTCGGCCAGTACTTC.

This clonotype was counted a few times. The chain is built from TRBV5-1 and TRBJ2-1, with TRBD2 identical over 12 bases. Trimming at V came to 2 bases and at J to 8 bases, leaving 5 bases not matched to a gene. Germline CDR1 is SGHRS and CDR2 is YFSETQ. This CDR3 has 15 residues. The CDR3 loop is CASSFLTSGGDEQFF. In DNA, the CDR3 is TGCGCCAGCAGCTTCTTGACTAGCGGGGGCGATGAGCAGTTCTTC.

The chain's CDR3 is CASTNGGSPLHF. CDR3 bases: TGTGCCAGTACAAATGGGGGATCACCCCTCCACTTT. The rearrangement joins TRBV12-3 or TRBV12-4 to TRBJ1-6; the D gene is possibly TRBD1 (5 bases). The V end was cut by 9 bases, the J end by 10 bases, with 13 bases between. The CDR3 covers 12 residues.

The chain employs TRBV4-1 and TRBJ2-7, with D possibly being TRBD2 (5 bases). Germline CDR1 is MGHRA and CDR2 is YSYEKL. V was pared by 0 bases and J by 4 bases, with 13 bases between. The CDR3 sequence is 15 residues long. The CDR3 coding sequence is TGCGCCAGCAGCCAAGATCGGGGTGGCCTTTACGAGCAGTACTTC. It codes for CASSQDRGGLYEQYF.

The chain carries TRBV20-1 and TRBJ2-5, with a tentative D call TRBD1 (5 bases). The CDR3 consists of 14 residues. Trimming pared 6 bases from V and 2 bases from J, leaving 16 bases between. Germline V gives CDR1 DFQATT, CDR2 SNEGSKA (reference sequence). The CDR3 nucleotides read TGCAGTGCAGGGAACGTAAGGGGACAAGAGACCCAGTACTTC. It codes for CSAGNVRGQETQYF.

This chain connects TRBV11-1 to TRBJ2-1, with 7 bases lining up with TRBD1. Germline CDR1 and CDR2: SGHAT and FQDESV (reference sequence). The CDR3 consists of 15 residues. The J segment lost 9 bases and the V segment lost 4 bases, leaving 12 bases of the junction unmatched. CDR3 amino acids: CASSSRTGQRGEQFF. The CDR3 bases are TGTGCCAGCAGCTCGCGGACAGGTCAGAGGGGTGAGCAGTTCTTC.

The rearrangement joins TRBV20-1 to TRBJ2-4; D unresolved. This CDR3 has 14 residues. The germline CDR1 and CDR2 sequences are DFQATT and SNEGSKA (reference sequence). V dropped 0 bases and J dropped 8 bases, with 14 bases sitting between them. Written as DNA, the CDR3 is TGCAGTGCTAGAGATCGGGCTAATGGGGACATTCAGTACTTC. Translation gives CSARDRANGDIQYF.

This clonotype has just a few counts. V is TRBV10-2 and J is TRBJ1-1; no firm D call. Deletions cut 5 bases from V and 6 bases from J, with 13 bases between. Germline CDR1 WSHSY, CDR2 SAAADI. There are 13 residues in the CDR3. CDR3 sequence: CASSTSGRSEAFF. CDR3 sequence (DNA): TGCGCCAGCAGTACCTCGGGGAGGTCTGAAGCTTTCTTT.

For the CDR3, the DNA is TGTGCCTGGTCATCGGACAGCCTCCTGAACACCGGGGAGCTGTTTTTT. It specifies CAWSSDSLLNTGELFF. The chain links TRBV2 to TRBJ2-2; a possible D gene is TRBD1 (6 bases). Per germline, CDR1 SNHLY and CDR2 FYNNEI. Trimming shortened V by 11 bases and J by 1 base, and 20 bases separated the two germline ends. The CDR3 loop spans 16 amino acids.

The gene calls are TRBV4-1 and TRBJ1-1, with 7 bases aligning to TRBD1. The germline gives CDR1 MGHRA, CDR2 YSYEKL. CDR3 length equals 15 residues. The V segment lost 1 base and the J segment 6 bases; nucleotides outside the gene matches: 8. CDR3 in amino acids: CASSQVTGVEAEAFF. In DNA form, the CDR3 reads TGCGCCAGCAGCCAAGTCACAGGGGTTGAAGCTGAAGCTTTCTTT.

The rearrangement joins TRBV29-1 to TRBJ2-7; 8 bases fit TRBD1. The CDR3 consists of 12 residues. Germline-derived CDR1 and CDR2 are SQVTM and ANQGSEA. After removal of 7 bases from V and 5 bases from J, the junction contained 7 bases not matched to a gene. The CDR3 DNA is TGCAGCGGCGGACAGGGTAGGAACGAGCAGTACTTC. Its translation: CSGGQGRNEQYF.

In its sample, this clonotype was seen a few times. The chain is built from TRBV29-1 and TRBJ2-7, with D tentatively TRBD1 (5 bases). Germline V gene lookup returns CDR1 SQVTM and CDR2 ANQGSEA. The CDR3 sequence is 13 residues long. The germline V and J ends were trimmed by 4 bases and 4 bases, with 14 bases remaining between them. This chain's CDR3 is CSVVVAGLYEQYF. In nucleotides, the CDR3 is TGCAGCGTTGTGGTGGCAGGGTTATACGAGCAGTACTTC.

The V call is TRBV12-5, the J call TRBJ2-3; D is uncertain. This CDR3 region has 15 residues. From germline, CDR1 is LGHNT and CDR2 FRNRAP. V lost 2 bases to trimming and J lost 2 bases, with 11 bases between them. The CDR3 loop reads CASGLSVTATDTQYF. The CDR3 region has the DNA TGTGCTAGTGGTTTGTCGGTCACTGCCACAGATACGCAGTATTTT.

The chain has TRBV29-1 and TRBJ2-7, with D possibly matching TRBD1 (5 bases). Between the trimmed V and J ends, which lost 2 bases and 0 bases, there was a span of 14 bases. Germline assignment: CDR1 SQVTM and CDR2 ANQGSEA. The CDR3 sequence is 15 residues long. The CDR3 is CSVESDSESSYEQYF. The CDR3 bases are TGCAGCGTTGAAAGTGACAGTGAGAGCTCCTACGAGCAGTACTTC.

This chain uses TRBV2 with TRBJ2-7, with D maybe TRBD2 (5 bases). This CDR3 has 12 residues. The V end was cut by 8 bases, the J end by 7 bases, with 15 bases between. Germline CDR1 SNHLY, CDR2 FYNNEI. The chain's CDR3 is CASGRTGMEQYF. The CDR3, as DNA: TGTGCCAGCGGAAGGACTGGGATGGAGCAGTACTTC.

This chain links TRBV30 with TRBJ1-1; no reliable D call. The germline V and J ends were trimmed by 2 bases and 0 bases, with 13 bases remaining between them. CDR3 length equals 15 residues. Germline V gene data show CDR1 as GTSNPN and CDR2 as SVGIG (reference sequence). CDR3 sequence reads: CAWSRQNLMNTEAFF. The CDR3 DNA follows: TGTGCCTGGAGTCGACAAAACCTGATGAACACTGAAGCTTTCTTT.